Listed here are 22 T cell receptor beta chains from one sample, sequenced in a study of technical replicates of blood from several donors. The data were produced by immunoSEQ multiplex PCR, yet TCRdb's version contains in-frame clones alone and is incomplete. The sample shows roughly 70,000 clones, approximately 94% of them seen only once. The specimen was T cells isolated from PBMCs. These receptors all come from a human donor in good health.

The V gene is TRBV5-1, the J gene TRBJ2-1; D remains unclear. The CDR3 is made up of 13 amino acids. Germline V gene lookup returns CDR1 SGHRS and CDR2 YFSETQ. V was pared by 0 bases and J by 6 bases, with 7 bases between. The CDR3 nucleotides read TGCGCCAGCAGCTTGGACAGAGCCAATGAGCAGTTCTTC. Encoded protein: CASSLDRANEQFF.

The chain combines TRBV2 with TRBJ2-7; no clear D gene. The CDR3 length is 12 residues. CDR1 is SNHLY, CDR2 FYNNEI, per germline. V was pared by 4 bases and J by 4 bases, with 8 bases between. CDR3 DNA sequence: TGTGCCAGCAGTGGCGTTGAATACGAGCAGTACTTC. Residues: CASSGVEYEQYF.

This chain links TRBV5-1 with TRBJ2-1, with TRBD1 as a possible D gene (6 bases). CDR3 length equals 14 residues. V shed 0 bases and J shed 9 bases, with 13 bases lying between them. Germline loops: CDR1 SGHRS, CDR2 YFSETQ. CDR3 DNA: TGCGCCAGCAGCTTGGACTGGCAAGGGGGTGAGCAGTTCTTC. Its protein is CASSLDWQGGEQFF.

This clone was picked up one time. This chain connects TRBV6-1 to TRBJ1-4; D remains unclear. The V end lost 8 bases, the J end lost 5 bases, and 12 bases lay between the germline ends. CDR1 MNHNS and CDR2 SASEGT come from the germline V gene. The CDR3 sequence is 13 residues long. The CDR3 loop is CASRRRNNEKLFF. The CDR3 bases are TGTGCCAGCCGTAGAAGAAACAATGAAAAACTGTTTTTT.

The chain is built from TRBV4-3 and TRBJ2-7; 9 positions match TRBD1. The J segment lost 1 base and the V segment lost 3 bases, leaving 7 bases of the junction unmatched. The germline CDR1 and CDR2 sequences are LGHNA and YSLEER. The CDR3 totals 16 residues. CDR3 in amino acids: CASSQDLGTGSYEQYF. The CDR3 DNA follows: TGCGCCAGCAGCCAGGACCTCGGGACAGGGTCCTACGAGCAGTACTTC.

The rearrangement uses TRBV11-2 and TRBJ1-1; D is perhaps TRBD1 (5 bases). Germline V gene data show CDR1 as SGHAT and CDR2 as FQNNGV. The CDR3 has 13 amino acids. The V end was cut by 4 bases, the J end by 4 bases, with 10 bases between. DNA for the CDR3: TGTGCCAGCAGCTCTAGGGGTTTCACTGAAGCTTTCTTT. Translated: CASSSRGFTEAFF.

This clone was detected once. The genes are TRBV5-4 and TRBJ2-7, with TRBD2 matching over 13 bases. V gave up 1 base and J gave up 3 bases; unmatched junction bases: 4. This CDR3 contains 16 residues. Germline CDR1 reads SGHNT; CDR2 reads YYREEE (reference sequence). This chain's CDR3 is CASSLTSGRGFYEQYF. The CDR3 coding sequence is TGTGCCAGCAGCTTGACTAGCGGGAGGGGTTTCTACGAGCAGTACTTC.

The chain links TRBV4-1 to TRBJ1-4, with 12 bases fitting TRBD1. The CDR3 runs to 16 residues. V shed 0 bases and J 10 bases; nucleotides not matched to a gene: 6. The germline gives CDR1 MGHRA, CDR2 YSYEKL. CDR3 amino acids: CASSQDSGTGGGKLFF. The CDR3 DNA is TGCGCCAGCAGCCAAGATTCTGGGACAGGGGGCGGAAAACTGTTTTTT.

The CDR3 sequence is CASSAWDFSSYEQYF. The CDR3 DNA reads as TGTGCCAGCAGCGCCTGGGACTTCAGCTCCTACGAGCAGTACTTC. The chain recombines TRBV27 with TRBJ2-7; perhaps TRBD2 as D (6 bases). Germline V gives CDR1 MNHEY, CDR2 SMNVEV (reference sequence). CDR3 length equals 15 residues. Trimming left V 6 bases short and J 0 bases short, with 15 bases between.

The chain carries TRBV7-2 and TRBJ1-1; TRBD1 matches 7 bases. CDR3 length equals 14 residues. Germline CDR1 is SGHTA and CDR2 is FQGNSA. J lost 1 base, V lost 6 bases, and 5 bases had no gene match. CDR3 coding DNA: TGTGCCAGCAGACGGGGGACAGAGAACACTGAAGCTTTCTTT. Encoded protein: CASRRGTENTEAFF. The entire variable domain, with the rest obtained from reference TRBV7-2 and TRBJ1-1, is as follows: GAGVSQSPSNKVTEKGKDVELRCDPISGHTALYWYRQSLGQGLEFLIYFQGNSAPDKSGLPSDRFSAERTGGSVSTLTIQRTQQEDSAVYLCASRRGTENTEAFFGQGTRLTVV.

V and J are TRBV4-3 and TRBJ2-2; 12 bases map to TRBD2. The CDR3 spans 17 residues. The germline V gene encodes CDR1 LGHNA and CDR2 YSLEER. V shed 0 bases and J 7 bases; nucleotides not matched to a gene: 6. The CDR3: CASSQDLAGGLIGELFF. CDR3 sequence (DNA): TGCGCCAGCAGCCAAGATCTAGCGGGAGGGCTAATCGGGGAGCTGTTTTTT.

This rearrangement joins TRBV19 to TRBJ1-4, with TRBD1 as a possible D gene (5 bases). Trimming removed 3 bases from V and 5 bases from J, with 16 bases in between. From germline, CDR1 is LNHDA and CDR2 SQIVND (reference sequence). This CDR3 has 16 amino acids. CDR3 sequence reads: CASSILGTGGNEKLFF. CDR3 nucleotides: TGTGCCAGTAGTATCTTGGGGACCGGGGGGAATGAAAAACTGTTTTTT.

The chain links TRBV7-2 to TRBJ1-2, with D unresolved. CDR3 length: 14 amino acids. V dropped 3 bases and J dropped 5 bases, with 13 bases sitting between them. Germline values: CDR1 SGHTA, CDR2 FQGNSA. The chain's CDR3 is CASSLRREGYGYTF. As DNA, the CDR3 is TGTGCCAGCAGCTTGCGACGGGAAGGGTATGGCTACACCTTC.

CDR3 nucleotides: TGTGCCAGTAGTATCGTCCAGGGGGCTCGCCACAATGAGCAGTTCTTC. It is translated as CASSIVQGARHNEQFF. This chain links TRBV19 with TRBJ2-1; 8 nucleotides align to TRBD1. Per the germline V gene, CDR1 is LNHDA and CDR2 is SQIVND (reference sequence). The V and J ends lost 3 bases and 5 bases, in that order; junction bases with no gene match: 9. This CDR3 is 16 amino acids long.

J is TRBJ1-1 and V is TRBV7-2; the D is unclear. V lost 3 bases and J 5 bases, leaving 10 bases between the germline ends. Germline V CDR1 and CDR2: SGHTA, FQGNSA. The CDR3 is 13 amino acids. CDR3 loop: CASSFGVRTEAFF. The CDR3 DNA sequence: TGTGCCAGCAGCTTCGGGGTTAGAACTGAAGCTTTCTTT.

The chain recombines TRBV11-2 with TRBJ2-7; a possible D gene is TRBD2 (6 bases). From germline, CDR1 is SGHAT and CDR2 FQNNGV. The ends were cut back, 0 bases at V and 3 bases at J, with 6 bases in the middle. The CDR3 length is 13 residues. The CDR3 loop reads CASSLEGGYEQYF. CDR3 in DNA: TGTGCCAGCAGCTTAGAGGGGGGCTACGAGCAGTACTTC.

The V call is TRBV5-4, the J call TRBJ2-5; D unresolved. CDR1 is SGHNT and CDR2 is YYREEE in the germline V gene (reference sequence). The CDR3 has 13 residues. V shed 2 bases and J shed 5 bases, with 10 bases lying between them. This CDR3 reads CASSLAPPETQYF. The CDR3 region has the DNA TGTGCCAGCAGCTTAGCTCCGCCGGAGACCCAGTACTTC.

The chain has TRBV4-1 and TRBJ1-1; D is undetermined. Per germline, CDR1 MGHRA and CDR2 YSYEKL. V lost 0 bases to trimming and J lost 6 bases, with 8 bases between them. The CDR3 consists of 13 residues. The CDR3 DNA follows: TGCGCCAGCAGCCAAGATCGAGTACCTGAAGCTTTCTTT. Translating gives CASSQDRVPEAFF.

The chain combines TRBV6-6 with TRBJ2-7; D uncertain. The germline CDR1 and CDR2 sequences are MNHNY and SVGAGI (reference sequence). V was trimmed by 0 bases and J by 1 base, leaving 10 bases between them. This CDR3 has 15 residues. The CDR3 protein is CASSYSQSVSYEQYF. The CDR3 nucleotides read TGTGCCAGCAGTTACTCCCAGTCAGTTTCCTACGAGCAGTACTTC.

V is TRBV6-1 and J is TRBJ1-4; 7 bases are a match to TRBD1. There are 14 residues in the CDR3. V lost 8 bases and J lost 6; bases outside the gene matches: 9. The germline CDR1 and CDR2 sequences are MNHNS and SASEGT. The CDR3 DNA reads TGTGCCAGCCTCCCTGACAGGGCGGATGAAAAACTGTTTTTT. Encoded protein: CASLPDRADEKLFF.

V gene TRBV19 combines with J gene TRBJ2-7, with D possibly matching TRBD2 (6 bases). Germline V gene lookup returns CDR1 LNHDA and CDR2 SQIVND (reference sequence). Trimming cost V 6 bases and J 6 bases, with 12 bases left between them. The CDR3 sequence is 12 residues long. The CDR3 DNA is TGTGCCAGTAGCGGACTACTAGGCGAGCAGTACTTC. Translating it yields CASSGLLGEQYF.

The CDR3 spells CASSQFRDTEAFF. CDR3 sequence (DNA): TGTGCCAGCAGCCAATTCAGGGACACTGAAGCTTTCTTT. The gene calls are TRBV14 and TRBJ1-1; tentatively, D is TRBD1 (5 bases). Trimming pared 2 bases from V and 3 bases from J, leaving 7 bases between. Looked up from germline, CDR1 is SGHDN and CDR2 is FVKESK. This CDR3 spans 13 amino acids.